One sample yielded the 9 T cell receptor beta chains listed below, sequenced in a study of cytomegalovirus exposure and HLA in healthy donors. This table comes from immunoSEQ multiplex PCR, and its TCRdb copy is limited to in-frame clones, with some not included. This repertoire shows under 150,000 clones, around 87% found once; its top ten account for around 10%. Sequencing used PBMCs. The source is a man aged 18-30 years in good health and CMV-seropositive.

The CDR3 coding sequence is TGTGCCAGCACCCTGGGGGCAGGACGCTCCTACAATGAGCAGTTCTTC. Its protein product is CASTLGAGRSYNEQFF. The chain combines TRBV6-6 with TRBJ2-1; D perhaps matches TRBD1 (6 bases). V lost 7 bases and J 0 bases, leaving 16 bases between the germline ends. The length of the CDR3 is 16 residues. Germline V gene lookup returns CDR1 MNHNY and CDR2 SVGAGI (reference sequence).

The chain uses TRBV11-2 and TRBJ2-7; D is unresolved. This CDR3 has 15 amino acids. The germline gives CDR1 SGHAT, CDR2 FQNNGV. V lost 6 bases and J lost 0, with 15 bases in between. The CDR3 protein is CASRGWQVPSYEQYF. The CDR3 DNA is TGTGCCAGCAGGGGCTGGCAGGTACCCTCCTACGAGCAGTACTTC. Looking up the rest from reference TRBV11-2 and TRBJ2-7 gives the full variable domain: EAGVAQSPRYKIIEKRQSVAFWCNPISGHATLYWYQQILGQGPKLLIQFQNNGVVDDSQLPKDRFSAERLKGVDSTLKIQPAKLEDSAVYLCASRGWQVPSYEQYFGPGTRLTVT.

V usage is TRBV9 and J usage is TRBJ2-1; D unresolved. The ends were cut back, 4 bases at V and 2 bases at J, with 7 bases in the middle. This CDR3 contains 13 residues. Germline lookup yields CDR1 SGDLS and CDR2 YYNGEE. CDR3 loop: CASSPVPYNEQFF. CDR3 in DNA: TGTGCCAGCAGCCCGGTCCCCTACAATGAGCAGTTCTTC.

The chain couples TRBV7-8 to TRBJ2-7, with 13 nucleotides matching TRBD2. CDR1 is SGHVS, CDR2 FQNEAQ, per germline. CDR3 length: 15 residues. V lost 6 bases to trimming and J lost 7 bases; unmatched junction nucleotides: 9. The CDR3 DNA reads TGTGCCAGCAGGGAGACTAGCGGGGGGCCGGGAGAGCAGTACTTC. Translation: CASRETSGGPGEQYF.

The chain joins TRBV5-1 to TRBJ1-6, with D perhaps TRBD1 (5 bases). CDR3 length: 15 amino acids. Germline lookup yields CDR1 SGHRS and CDR2 YFSETQ. Trimming removed 0 bases from V and 9 bases from J, with 13 bases in between. Written as DNA, the CDR3 is TGCGCCAGCAGCTTGGCCGGAGGGACCCGTTCACCCCTCCACTTT. Translation gives CASSLAGGTRSPLHF.

The chain has TRBV7-2 and TRBJ2-3; the D is unclear. CDR1 and CDR2 from the germline V gene are SGHTA and FQGNSA. Trimming left V 5 bases short and J 1 base short, with 13 bases between. The CDR3 loop spans 15 amino acids. In DNA, the CDR3 is TGTGCCAGCAGCGTTCTTAGTTTTGGCACAGATACGCAGTATTTT. Protein: CASSVLSFGTDTQYF.

The chain links TRBV29-1 to TRBJ2-2, with D possibly TRBD1 on 6 matching bases. Germline V gene lookup returns CDR1 SQVTM and CDR2 ANQGSEA. The V and J ends lost 0 bases and 8 bases respectively, with 13 bases between them. CDR3 size: 14 residues. Written as DNA, the CDR3 is TGCAGCGTTGAAGACAGGGGCCTGTGGGGGGAGCTGTTTTTT. It yields the protein CSVEDRGLWGELFF.

The chain has TRBV6-5 and TRBJ1-2; 9 bases match TRBD1. Germline-derived CDR1 and CDR2 are MNHEY and SVGAGI. The CDR3 has 14 residues. J was trimmed by 0 bases and V by 6 bases; bases with no gene match: 2. CDR3 sequence (DNA): TGTGCCAGCAGGAGGGACAGGGCTAACTATGGCTACACCTTC. This gives the protein CASRRDRANYGYTF.

This sequence joins TRBV5-1 and TRBJ1-4; possibly TRBD1 for D (6 bases). This CDR3 has 14 residues. Germline V CDR1 and CDR2: SGHRS, YFSETQ. V shed 2 bases and J shed 5 bases, with 10 bases lying between them. The chain's CDR3 is CASSLDRNNEKLFF. The CDR3 DNA reads as TGCGCCAGCAGCTTAGACAGGAACAATGAAAAACTGTTTTTT.